These 23 T cell receptor beta chains were sequenced from one sample in a study of blood T cell repertoires in COVID-19. The data were produced by immunoSEQ multiplex PCR, yet TCRdb's version contains in-frame clones alone and is incomplete. The table shows some 490,000 clones, with more than 85% occurring only once. Sequenced sample: PBMCs or T cells enriched from blood (not recorded which). The receptors derive from a woman aged 60 to 75 who had recovered from COVID-19.

The rearrangement uses TRBV24-1 and TRBJ2-1; weak D call: TRBD1 (5 bases). The CDR3 length is 15 residues. The germline V and J ends were trimmed by 0 bases and 6 bases, with 11 bases remaining between them. CDR1 is KGHDR, CDR2 SFDVKD, per germline. In DNA form, the CDR3 reads TGTGCCACCAGTGATTTGGGGGCGAGTACCAATGAGCAGTTCTTC. Amino acids: CATSDLGASTNEQFF.

The chain links TRBV5-1 to TRBJ2-3; 10 nucleotides align to TRBD2. Losses at the gene ends were 4 bases for V and 2 bases for J; bases not matched to a gene: 10. This CDR3 spans 17 amino acids. The germline V gene has CDR1 SGHRS and CDR2 YFSETQ. The CDR3 bases are TGCGCCAGCAGCCGAATGAGCGGGGGGGCCTTCACAGATACGCAGTATTTT. Translated: CASSRMSGGAFTDTQYF. The full variable domain, in which reference TRBV5-1 and TRBJ2-3 provide the parts outside the CDR3, is KAGVTQTPRYLIKTRGQQVTLSCSPISGHRSVSWYQQTPGQGLQFLFEYFSETQRNKGNFPGRFSGRQFSNSRSEMNVSTLELGDSALYLCASSRMSGGAFTDTQYFGPGTRLTVL.

The count of this clone is one. The chain carries TRBV7-2 and TRBJ2-2; 7 nucleotides line up with TRBD1. Losses at the gene ends were 5 bases for V and 5 bases for J; bases not matched to a gene: 8. Germline V gene data show CDR1 as SGHTA and CDR2 as FQGNSA. CDR3 length: 15 amino acids. CDR3 region: CASSPFQGDTGELFF. CDR3 coding DNA: TGTGCCAGCAGCCCTTTCCAGGGGGATACCGGGGAGCTGTTTTTT.

The chain uses TRBV5-4 and TRBJ2-2; D possibly corresponds to TRBD1 (5 bases). V lost 4 bases and J lost 6, with 16 bases in between. The CDR3 loop spans 15 amino acids. From germline, CDR1 is SGHNT and CDR2 YYREEE (reference sequence). CDR3 amino acids: CASSPGPPNPGELFF. The CDR3 bases are TGTGCCAGCAGCCCAGGGCCCCCCAACCCCGGGGAGCTGTTTTTT.

CDR3 amino acids: CAISEGGQANQPQHF. The CDR3 bases are TGTGCCATCAGTGAGGGAGGACAGGCCAATCAGCCCCAGCATTTT. V usage is TRBV10-3 and J usage is TRBJ1-5, with 7 bases matching TRBD1. The CDR3 runs 15 residues. The J segment lost 3 bases and the V segment lost 2 bases, leaving 4 bases of the junction unmatched. Looked up from germline, CDR1 is ENHRY and CDR2 is SYGVKD.

This chain joins TRBV5-1 and TRBJ1-2, with D unclear. The CDR3 is 14 amino acids. With 0 bases removed from V and 0 bases from J, the gap between germline ends came to 6 bases. Germline CDR1 is SGHRS and CDR2 is YFSETQ. The CDR3 here is CASSLDVANYGYTF. Written as DNA, the CDR3 is TGCGCCAGCAGCTTGGATGTAGCTAACTATGGCTACACCTTC.

The gene calls are TRBV10-3 and TRBJ2-1, with TRBD2 matching over 10 bases. With 6 bases clipped from V and 5 bases from J, the junction kept 10 bases outside the gene matches. Germline V gene data show CDR1 as ENHRY and CDR2 as SYGVKD. The CDR3 runs 16 residues. The chain's CDR3 is CAIRGLSGGTNNEQFF. The CDR3 DNA is TGTGCCATCAGAGGCCTTAGCGGGGGGACTAACAATGAGCAGTTCTTC.

The table lists this clone with a count of one. The gene calls are TRBV5-1 and TRBJ1-2; 9 bases align to TRBD1. Germline V lookup: CDR1 SGHRS, CDR2 YFSETQ. The CDR3 length is 16 residues. Trimming removed 1 base from V and 3 bases from J; junction bases left unmatched: 7. CDR3 nucleotides: TGCGCCAGCAGCTTGTCGGGAAGACAGGGGGACTATGGCTACACCTTC. This codes for CASSLSGRQGDYGYTF.

The chain employs TRBV18 and TRBJ1-2; D gene uncertain. V was cut by 2 bases and J by 8 bases, with 12 bases left in between. This CDR3 is built from 13 residues. CDR1 KGHSH and CDR2 LQKENI come from the germline V gene. The CDR3 DNA reads TGTGCCAGCTCACCAGAGGCCCGGGTCGGCTACACCTTC. Its translation is CASSPEARVGYTF.

The chain combines TRBV4-1 with TRBJ1-1; D remains unclear. The CDR3 is made up of 15 amino acids. Germline V CDR1 and CDR2: MGHRA, YSYEKL. V lost 1 base and J 1 base, leaving 10 bases between the germline ends. CDR3: CASSQVGRGNTEAFF. The CDR3 DNA reads TGCGCCAGCAGCCAAGTTGGGCGGGGGAACACTGAAGCTTTCTTT.

This clone was observed a single time. The CDR3 here is CASNPLWGRRYEQYV. CDR3 in DNA: TGTGCCAGCAATCCCCTGTGGGGCCGTCGATACGAGCAGTACGTC. The chain carries TRBV9 and TRBJ2-7; possible D gene TRBD1, 5 bases. With 6 bases removed from V and 4 bases from J, the gap between germline ends came to 20 bases. This CDR3 has 15 residues. Germline CDR1 is SGDLS and CDR2 is YYNGEE.

V and J are TRBV25-1 and TRBJ2-1; 11 bases match TRBD2. The CDR3 covers 16 residues. Trimming took 3 bases from V and 6 from J; bases not matched to a gene: 7. CDR1 is MGHDK and CDR2 is SYGVNS in the germline V gene. The CDR3 DNA is TGTGCCAGCAGTGACTCCGCTAGCGGGGGGTTCAATGAGCAGTTCTTC. Translating it yields CASSDSASGGFNEQFF. The entire variable domain, with the rest obtained from reference TRBV25-1 and TRBJ2-1, is as follows: EADIYQTPRYLVIGTGKKITLECSQTMGHDKMYWYQQDPGMELHLIHYSYGVNSTEKGDLSSESTVSRIRTEHFPLTLESARPSHTSQYLCASSDSASGGFNEQFFGPGTRLTVL.

The gene calls are TRBV2 and TRBJ2-2, with 8 bases that match TRBD1. Germline CDR1 is SNHLY and CDR2 is FYNNEI. CDR3 length equals 15 residues. V gave up 4 bases and J gave up 2 bases; unmatched junction bases: 3. CDR3 residues: CASSVTGGNTGELFF. For the CDR3, the DNA is TGTGCCAGCAGTGTAACAGGGGGTAACACCGGGGAGCTGTTTTTT.

The rearrangement uses TRBV19 and TRBJ1-5, with 8 bases that match TRBD1. Germline V gene lookup returns CDR1 LNHDA and CDR2 SQIVND (reference sequence). J lost 2 bases, V lost 0 bases, and 6 bases had no gene match. CDR3 length: 17 amino acids. The CDR3 spells CASSIEAGGFGNQPQHF. The DNA for the CDR3 is TGTGCCAGTAGTATAGAGGCAGGGGGCTTCGGCAATCAGCCCCAGCATTTT.

The V call is TRBV15, the J call TRBJ2-7, with D possibly matching TRBD1 (5 bases). Looked up from germline, CDR1 is LNHNV and CDR2 is YYDKDF (reference sequence). The CDR3 length is 12 residues. Between the trimmed V and J ends, which lost 11 bases and 0 bases, there was a span of 11 bases. This CDR3 is CAASQGSYEQYF. CDR3 bases: TGTGCCGCGTCGCAGGGCTCCTACGAGCAGTACTTC.

The chain recombines TRBV3-1 (or the pseudogene TRBV3-2) with TRBJ1-5; 7 bases match TRBD1. The junction had 10 bases not matched to a gene; V was cut back by 4 bases and J by 4 bases. The CDR3 consists of 16 residues. Germline loops: CDR1 LGHDT, CDR2 YNNKEL (reference sequence). CDR3 DNA sequence: TGTGCCAGCAGCCTACGACAGGGCCGTAGGAATCAGCCCCAGCATTTT. Translating gives CASSLRQGRRNQPQHF.

The V and J genes are TRBV19 and TRBJ1-5, with D perhaps TRBD1 (5 bases). CDR3 size: 16 residues. Germline CDR1 reads LNHDA; CDR2 reads SQIVND (reference sequence). Between the trimmed V and J ends, which lost 3 bases and 3 bases, there was a span of 15 bases. CDR3 residues: CASSIIRGGVNQPQHF. The CDR3 coding sequence is TGTGCCAGTAGTATCATTCGGGGAGGGGTCAATCAGCCCCAGCATTTT.

The gene calls are TRBV21-1 and TRBJ2-4; the table's D call, TRBD1, has no DNA check behind it. TRBV21-1 is listed as a pseudogene. The CDR3 length is 14 residues. The CDR3: CASSRGLAKNIQYF. The CDR3 bases are TGTGCCAGCAGCAGGGGCCTAGCCAAAAACATTCAGTACTTC.

The chain uses TRBV4-2 and TRBJ1-1; possibly TRBD1 for D (6 bases). CDR3 length equals 16 residues. Germline loops: CDR1 LGHNA, CDR2 YNFKEQ. Trimming took off 2 bases at V and 1 base at J, with 14 bases between the two ends. For the CDR3, the DNA is TGTGCCAGCAGCCAACAGGTGGGGGGGGCGAACACTGAAGCTTTCTTT. As protein: CASSQQVGGANTEAFF.

The gene calls are TRBV24-1 and TRBJ2-6; possible D gene TRBD1, 5 bases. The V end lost 4 bases, the J end lost 4 bases, and 13 bases lay between the germline ends. CDR1 is KGHDR and CDR2 is SFDVKD in the germline V gene. The CDR3 spans 16 residues. The CDR3 sequence is CATSESRVTGANVLTF. The CDR3, as DNA: TGTGCCACCAGTGAATCCAGGGTTACCGGGGCCAACGTCCTGACTTTC.

This clone was counted between two and nine times. V and J are TRBV3-1 (or the pseudogene TRBV3-2) and TRBJ1-3; D gene unclear. With 0 bases removed from V and 0 bases from J, the gap between germline ends came to 3 bases. CDR1 LGHDT and CDR2 YNNKEL come from the germline V gene (reference sequence). The CDR3 spans 14 residues. The CDR3 sequence: CASSQDFSGNTIYF. The DNA of the CDR3 is TGTGCCAGCAGCCAAGACTTCTCTGGAAACACCATATATTTT.

This clone was seen a single time. The CDR3 is CASSHPAPRDEETQYF. CDR3 coding DNA: TGCGCCAGCAGCCACCCAGCACCCAGGGATGAAGAGACCCAGTACTTC. The chain couples TRBV4-1 to TRBJ2-5; TRBD1 might be the D (5 bases). CDR1 MGHRA and CDR2 YSYEKL come from the germline V gene. Trimming cost V 3 bases and J 3 bases, with 17 bases left between them. There are 16 residues in the CDR3.

The chain employs TRBV6-5 and TRBJ1-5; perhaps TRBD1 as D (5 bases). CDR3 size: 13 residues. CDR1 is MNHEY and CDR2 is SVGAGI in the germline V gene. Trimming shortened V by 5 bases and J by 7 bases, and 12 bases separated the two germline ends. In DNA form, the CDR3 reads TGTGCCAGCAGTCAGACAGTCGGGCAGCCCCAGCATTTT. Amino acids: CASSQTVGQPQHF.